These T cell receptor beta chains were read from a single sample in a study of shared clonotypes between healthy human individuals. The repertoire was sequenced with immunoSEQ multiplex PCR; TCRdb's copy has only in-frame clones and lacks some. The sample has about 980,000 clones, around 80% seen once. Sequenced material: memory CD4+ T cells sorted from blood. Receptor source: a man aged 18 to 29 in good health. Each CDR3 is given with its conserved first and last residue. D genes are given only for firm matches. Clone size is not always given. Where it is, it says once, few, many or a class for expanded clones.

d_call j_call v_call clone_size cdr3_aa cdr3_nt
. TRBJ1-2 TRBV4-3 . CASSQGTGGQLGDYGYTF TGCGCCAGCAGCCAAGGAACCGGAGGACAGCTGGGGGACTATGGCTACACCTTC
. TRBJ1-6 TRBV5-4 . CASSTTGNSPLHF TGTGCCAGCAGCACAACAGGAAATTCACCCCTCCACTTT
TRBD1 TRBJ2-1 TRBV7-9 . CASSGVWGTTGVDNEQFF TGTGCCAGCAGCGGAGTGTGGGGGACGACAGGGGTGGACAATGAGCAGTTCTTC
TRBD2 TRBJ2-4 TRBV6-6 . CASSSRGGENENIQYF TGTGCCAGCAGTAGTCGCGGGGGGGAAAACGAAAACATTCAGTACTTC
. TRBJ2-1 TRBV2 . CASSVSKEQFF TGTGCCAGCAGTGTAAGTAAAGAGCAGTTCTTC
TRBD1 TRBJ1-4 TRBV18 . CASSPDRGQEGKLFF TGTGCCAGCTCGCCCGACAGGGGGCAAGAGGGAAAACTGTTTTTT
. TRBJ1-6 TRBV5-6 . CASSRPYNSPLHF TGTGCCAGCTCTAGACCATATAATTCACCCCTCCACTTT
. TRBJ2-3 TRBV14 once CASSPGVATDTQYF TGTGCCAGCAGCCCTGGGGTAGCCACAGATACGCAGTATTTT
. TRBJ2-6 TRBV7-7 . CASSSGGANVLTF TGTGCTAGCAGCTCAGGTGGGGCCAACGTCCTGACTTTC
TRBD1 TRBJ2-1 TRBV11-2 . CASSLTTVQGNEQFF TGTGCCAGCAGCTTAACTACCGTACAGGGGAATGAGCAGTTCTTC